Listed below are T cell receptor beta chains from one sample, sequenced in a study of T cells in Graves' hyperthyroidism and ophthalmopathy. One entry per CDR3 protein results from TCRdb running MiXCR on the multiplex PCR reads. The sample contains 300,000 to 400,000 distinct CDR3 sequences, approximately 15% of which appear only once. The specimen was blood. The receptors originated from a woman aged 25 to 39 with Graves' hyperthyroidism. Both conserved end residues are part of each CDR3. Each record gives: D gene, V gene, CDR3 protein. The D gene is left open where the match is weak.

>.|TRBV28
CASGGQNIYEQYF
>.|TRBV3-1
CASSQREGGDSGANVLTF
>.|TRBV12-3/TRBV12-4
CASSFHGADTGELFF
>.|TRBV20-1
CSARIGGVTEAFF
>.|TRBV12-3/TRBV12-4
CASTPTGANVLTF
>TRBD2|TRBV20-1
CSARDWTGGDTQYF
>TRBD2|TRBV3-1
CASSTAPGTREETQYF
>.|TRBV3-1
CASSQGQGNLNQPQHF
>.|TRBV20-1
CSEVGDSYNEQFF
>.|TRBV28
CASSLWGNTGELFF
>TRBD1|TRBV12-3/TRBV12-4
CASSFAGGGNQPQHF
>.|TRBV4-1
CASSPLRQETQYF
>.|TRBV6-1
CASSEGGHPETQYF
>TRBD1|TRBV29-1
CSVYRTGDPTDTQYF
>.|TRBV6-1
CASSFTGNEQYF
>.|TRBV11-2
CASSHGGAKNIQYF
>TRBD1|TRBV10-3
CAIGTANNEQFF
>.|TRBV2
CAGSGPPYSGNTIYF